This entry is about one T cell receptor beta chain. This receptor's antigen is unknown. Qualities for individual bases were not recorded, and no much larger clone is one base off. The immunoSEQ Assay, a bias-controlled multiplex PCR, was used to amplify TCRbeta CDR3 regions from genomic DNA. Processing in the source paper ran as follows. The number of nucleated cells in each sample was estimated by amplification of reference gene primers within the assay. Sequence reads were collapsed and filtered to measure the absolute abundance of every unique TCRbeta CDR3 rearrangement. For each sample, productive Simpson clonality was calculated as the square root of Simpson's diversity index over productive rearrangements. The source is immuneACCESS, and TCRdb retained only in-frame sequences with V and J called. Part of the clones is not carried over; for the studies checked, unresolved V genes explain less than half of this, and the remainder is unexplained. Clone size and V and J calls were adopted from that table, with D and trimming inferred from the DNA. Across this sample there are around 6,300 clones, with roughly 89% seen only once. About 10% of the sample comes from the top ten.

The source of the sample is a study of blood T cell repertoires in COVID-19 (dated by TCRdb to 2018 to 2020). Study-level background: Collaborator samples came from the United States, Italy and Spain and covered acute and convalescent phases of COVID-19. The samples were drawn from two sources: the first 160 participants of the ongoing ImmuneRACE study, and 1,254 subjects contributed by 6 global collaborators. The prospective study material was composed of cDNA or gDNA derived from T cells, B-cell-depleted T cells, or PBMCs. The repertoires were released in a freely available public database intended as a resource for research on the immune response to SARS-CoV-2. The sample metadata nearly always contained a de-identified subject ID, COVID-19 status, age in years and sex. Where available, HLA class I and class II types were taken from metadata supplied by the sample provider and were not determined by assay-based typing. Deeply sampled blood TCRbeta repertoires from subjects exposed to, actively infected with, or recovered from COVID-19 were included in the dataset.

From the cysteine up to the phenylalanine, the CDR3 has a length of 13 residues. Kept here is only the CDR3 DNA, which spans 39 bases and is read in frame from base 1. Via the germline V gene, CDR1 is KGHSH and CDR2 LQKENI. V and J are truncated by 0 bases and 10 bases respectively, leaving an intervening sequence of 12 bases. Here is what the overall study found, with its caveats: The quantity of clinical and demographic metadata differed by source and by participant and was supplied without curation.

The collaborating institutions used their own protocols to collect whole blood in K2EDTA tubes. Collaborator samples were shipped for TCRbeta analysis as frozen whole blood, isolated PBMCs, or DNA extracted from either sample type. This sequence originates from a human donor with active COVID-19. The donor label of this sample is uncertain. Sequenced material: peripheral blood. The rearrangement joined TRBV18 to TRBJ1-1, and the D gene may be TRBD1, 5 bases matching. The sequence in DNA is TGTGCCAGCTCACCACCGATCGCGACAGTAGCTTTCTTT. It translates to CASSPPIATVAFF.